This entry features one TCR beta chain sequence. The antigen remains unidentified. The sample is drawn from a study of T cell responses to AZD1222 COVID-19 vaccine. Data came from immunoSEQ multiplex PCR; TCRdb stores just in-frame clones and leaves some out. The sample lists about 76,000 clones, about 88% occurring once. Findings and caveats of the study: A rise in Spike-specific TCR breadth and depth followed two AZD1222 doses. The donor group comprised mostly white British people and more females; the analysis possibly underestimated clonal diversity. Along spike, vaccine-associated CD4 TCRs were found throughout, with dominance at 160-218 and 743-854.

Germline assignment: CDR1 DFQATT and CDR2 SNEGSKA (reference sequence). V lost 3 bases, J lost 6 bases, and 8 bases lay in between. The CDR3 is 12 residues long. The specimen comprised peripheral blood, sampled on day 0 of AZD1222 vaccination. The J gene is TRBJ2-2, the V gene TRBV20-1; maybe TRBD1 (5 bases). The sequence came from an adult in good health. DNA of the CDR3: TGCAGTGCTAGTTTAGGGGCCGGGGAGCTGTTTTTT. It codes for CSASLGAGELFF.